This TCR beta chain is from a study of response to subunit inactivated influenza vaccine. Germline CDR1 GTSNPN, CDR2 SVGIG (reference sequence). The CDR3 totals 12 residues. V was cut by 2 bases and J by 3 bases, with 6 bases left in between. TCRdb reanalysed the RT-PCR reads using MiXCR and keeps one entry per CDR3 protein. The sample shows about 520,000 distinct CDR3 sequences, over 25% of them seen only once. The clonotype was recovered from a man aged 50-59 years who received an inactivated influenza vaccine. Sample: CD4+ T cells sorted from PBMCs, taken around 5 days after vaccination. The rearrangement joins TRBV30 to TRBJ2-3, with D unclear. The CDR3 sequence: CAWSSLTDTQYF. In nucleotides, the CDR3 is TGTGCCTGGAGTTCCTTGACAGATACGCAGTATTTT.